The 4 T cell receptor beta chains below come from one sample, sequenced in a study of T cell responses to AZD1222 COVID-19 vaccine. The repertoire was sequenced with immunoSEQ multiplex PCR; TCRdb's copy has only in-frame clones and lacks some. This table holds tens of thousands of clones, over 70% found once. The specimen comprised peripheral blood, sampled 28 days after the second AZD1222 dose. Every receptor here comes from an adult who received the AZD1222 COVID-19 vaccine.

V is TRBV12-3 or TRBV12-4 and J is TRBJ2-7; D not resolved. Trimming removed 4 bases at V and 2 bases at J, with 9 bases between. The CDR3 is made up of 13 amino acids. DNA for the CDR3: TGTGCCAGCAGTTCCAGATCCCCCTACGAGCAGTACTTC. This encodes CASSSRSPYEQYF.

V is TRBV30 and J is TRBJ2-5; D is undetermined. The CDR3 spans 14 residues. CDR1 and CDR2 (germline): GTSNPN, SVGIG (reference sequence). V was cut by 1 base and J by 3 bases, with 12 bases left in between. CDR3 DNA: TGTGCCTGGAGTGCCTCGAATATCAAAGAGACCCAGTACTTC. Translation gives CAWSASNIKETQYF.

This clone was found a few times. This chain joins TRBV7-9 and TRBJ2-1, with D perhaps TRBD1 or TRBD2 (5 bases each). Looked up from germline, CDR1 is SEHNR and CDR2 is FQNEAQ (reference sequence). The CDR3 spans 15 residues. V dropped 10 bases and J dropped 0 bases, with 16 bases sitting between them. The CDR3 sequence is CATMGEMSSYNEQFF. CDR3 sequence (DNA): TGTGCCACCATGGGGGAGATGAGCTCCTACAATGAGCAGTTCTTC.

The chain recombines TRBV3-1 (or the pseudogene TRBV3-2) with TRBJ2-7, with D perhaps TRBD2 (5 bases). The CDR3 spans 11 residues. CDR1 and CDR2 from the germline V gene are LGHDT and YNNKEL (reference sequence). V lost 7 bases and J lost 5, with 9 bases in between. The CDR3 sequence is CASTSGNEQYF. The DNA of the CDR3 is TGTGCCAGCACCTCGGGGAACGAGCAGTACTTC.